The T cell receptor beta chain under discussion was sequenced for a study of T-cell reconstitution after alpha-beta-depleted transplantation in children. Points from the study as a whole: Some patients' high day-60 TCRbeta diversity was traced to surviving recipient T cells and thymic progenitors. Newly produced T cells mostly provided counts and TCRbeta diversity after one year, as hyperexpanded clones declined. Several hundred rapidly expanded clones from non-depleted graft cells reportedly supplied alpha-beta T cells about two months post-transplant.

Unique molecular identifiers were used in preparing the TCRbeta library. TCRdb called the PCR reads again in MiXCR, with one record for every CDR3 protein. The sample consists of 300,000 to 400,000 distinct CDR3 sequences, 16% of them appearing once. This clonotype was picked up a small number of times. What it recognizes is unknown. The sequence was obtained from a male patient between 2 and 9 years old who had a stem cell transplant for acute lymphoblastic leukemia, so the T cells may come from the graft donor. The material was PBMCs, mostly from graft donor cells, obtained 360 days after TCRalphabeta/CD19-depleted stem cell transplant.

CDR3 coding DNA: TGTGCCAGCAGTCTCACAGATTCACCCCTCCACTTT. It yields the protein CASSLTDSPLHF. The chain carries TRBV28 and TRBJ1-6; D call uncertain. This CDR3 spans 12 amino acids. Trimming left V 5 bases short and J 8 bases short, with 7 bases between. The germline gives CDR1 MDHEN, CDR2 SYDVKM.